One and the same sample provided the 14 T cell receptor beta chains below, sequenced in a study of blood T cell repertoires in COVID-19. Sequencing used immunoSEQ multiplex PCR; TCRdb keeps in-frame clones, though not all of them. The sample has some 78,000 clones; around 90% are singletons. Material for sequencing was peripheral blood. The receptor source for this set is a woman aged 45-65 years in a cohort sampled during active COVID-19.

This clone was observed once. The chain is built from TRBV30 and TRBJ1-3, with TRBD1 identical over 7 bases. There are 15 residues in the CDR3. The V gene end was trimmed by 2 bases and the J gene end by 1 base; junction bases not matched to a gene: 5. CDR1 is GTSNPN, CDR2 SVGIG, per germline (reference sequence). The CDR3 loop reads CAWSKGATSGNTIYF. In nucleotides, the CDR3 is TGTGCCTGGAGTAAGGGGGCGACTTCTGGAAACACCATATATTTT.

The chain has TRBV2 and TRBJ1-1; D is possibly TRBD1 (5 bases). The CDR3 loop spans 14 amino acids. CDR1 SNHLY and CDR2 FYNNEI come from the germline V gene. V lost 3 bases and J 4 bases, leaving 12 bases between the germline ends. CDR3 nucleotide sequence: TGTGCCAGCAGTGATCAGGGAGGGTCCACTGAAGCTTTCTTT. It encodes CASSDQGGSTEAFF.

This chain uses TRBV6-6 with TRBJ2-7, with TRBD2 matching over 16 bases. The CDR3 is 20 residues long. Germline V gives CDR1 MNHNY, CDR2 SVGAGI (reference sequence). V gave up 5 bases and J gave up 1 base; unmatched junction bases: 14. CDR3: CASSPTGLAGGVGISYEQYF. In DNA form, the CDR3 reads TGTGCCAGCAGTCCAACGGGACTAGCGGGAGGGGTGGGGATATCCTACGAGCAGTACTTC.

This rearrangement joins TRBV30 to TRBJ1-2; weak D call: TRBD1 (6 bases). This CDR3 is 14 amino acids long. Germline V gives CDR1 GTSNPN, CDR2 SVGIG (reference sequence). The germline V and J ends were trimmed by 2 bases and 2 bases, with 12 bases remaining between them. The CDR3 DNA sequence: TGTGCCTGGAGTCACGGGGGGCTCAACTATGGCTACACCTTC. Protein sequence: CAWSHGGLNYGYTF.

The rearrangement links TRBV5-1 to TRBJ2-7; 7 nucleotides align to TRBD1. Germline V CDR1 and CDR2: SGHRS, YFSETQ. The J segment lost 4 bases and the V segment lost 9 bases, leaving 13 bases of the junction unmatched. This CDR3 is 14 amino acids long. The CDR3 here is CATSPAGGPYEQYF. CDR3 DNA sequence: TGCGCCACCTCCCCGGCAGGGGGACCTTACGAGCAGTACTTC.

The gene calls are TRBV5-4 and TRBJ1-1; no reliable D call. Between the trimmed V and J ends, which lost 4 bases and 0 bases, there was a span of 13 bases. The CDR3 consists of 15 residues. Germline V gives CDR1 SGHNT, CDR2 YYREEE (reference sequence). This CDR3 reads CASSASGDMNTEAFF. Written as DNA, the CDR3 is TGTGCCAGCAGCGCCTCGGGAGATATGAACACTGAAGCTTTCTTT.

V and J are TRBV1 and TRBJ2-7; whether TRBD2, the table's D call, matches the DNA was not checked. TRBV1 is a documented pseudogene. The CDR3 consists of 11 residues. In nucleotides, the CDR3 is TGCACCAGCAGCCAAGGAGACGAGCAGTACTTC. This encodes CTSSQGDEQYF.

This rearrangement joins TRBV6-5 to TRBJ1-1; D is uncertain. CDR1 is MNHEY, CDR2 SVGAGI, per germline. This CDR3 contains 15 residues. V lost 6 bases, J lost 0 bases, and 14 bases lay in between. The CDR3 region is CASSFEVTVNTEAFF. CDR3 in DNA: TGTGCCAGCAGCTTCGAAGTTACGGTGAACACTGAAGCTTTCTTT.

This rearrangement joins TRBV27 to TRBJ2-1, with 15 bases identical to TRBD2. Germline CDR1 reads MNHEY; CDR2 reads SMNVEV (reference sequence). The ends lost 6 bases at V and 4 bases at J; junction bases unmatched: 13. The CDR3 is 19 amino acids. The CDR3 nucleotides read TGTGCCAGCAGCTTCTCGCCGTGGACTAGCGGGAGGGAATACAATGAGCAGTTCTTC. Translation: CASSFSPWTSGREYNEQFF.

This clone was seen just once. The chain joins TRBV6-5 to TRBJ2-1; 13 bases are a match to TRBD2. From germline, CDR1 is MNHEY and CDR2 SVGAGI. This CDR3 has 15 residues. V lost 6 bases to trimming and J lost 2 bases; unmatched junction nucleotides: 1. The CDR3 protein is CASRGLAGAYNEQFF. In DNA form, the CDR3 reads TGTGCCAGCAGAGGACTAGCGGGAGCCTACAATGAGCAGTTCTTC.

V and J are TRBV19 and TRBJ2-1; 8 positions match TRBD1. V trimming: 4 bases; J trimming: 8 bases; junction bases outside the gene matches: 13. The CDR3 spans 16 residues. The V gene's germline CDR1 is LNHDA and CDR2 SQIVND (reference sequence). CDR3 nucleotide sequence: TGTGCCAGTAGTACTACCCTAGGACAGGGAAGAGATGAGCAGTTCTTC. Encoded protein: CASSTTLGQGRDEQFF.

In DNA form, the CDR3 reads TGTGCCAGCAGCCACGATAGCGGATCTAGCACAGATACGCAGTATTTT. Encoded protein: CASSHDSGSSTDTQYF. The rearrangement joins TRBV11-2 to TRBJ2-3, with D perhaps TRBD2 (6 bases). CDR1 SGHAT and CDR2 FQNNGV come from the germline V gene. Trimming cost V 5 bases and J 0 bases, with 15 bases left between them. The CDR3 contains 16 residues. Complete variable domain (other parts from reference TRBV11-2 and TRBJ2-3): EAGVAQSPRYKIIEKRQSVAFWCNPISGHATLYWYQQILGQGPKLLIQFQNNGVVDDSQLPKDRFSAERLKGVDSTLKIQPAKLEDSAVYLCASSHDSGSSTDTQYFGPGTRLTVL.

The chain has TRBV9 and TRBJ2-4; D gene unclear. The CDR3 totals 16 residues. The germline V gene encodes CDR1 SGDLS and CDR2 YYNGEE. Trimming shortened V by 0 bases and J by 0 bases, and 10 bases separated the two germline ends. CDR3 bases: TGTGCCAGCAGCGTAGGTAGTTCGGGAGCCAAAAACATTCAGTACTTC. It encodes CASSVGSSGAKNIQYF.

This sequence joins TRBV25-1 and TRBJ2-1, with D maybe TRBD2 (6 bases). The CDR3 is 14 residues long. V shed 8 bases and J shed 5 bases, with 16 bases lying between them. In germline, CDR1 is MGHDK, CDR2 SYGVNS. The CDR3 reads CASAVEGPHNEQFF. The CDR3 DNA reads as TGTGCCAGCGCCGTGGAGGGCCCCCACAATGAGCAGTTCTTC.